This T cell receptor (beta chain) came from a study of T cells in tumors after PD-1 blockade. In the study overall: Blood samples averaged around 110,000 templates (range about 21,000-260,000) and over 35,000 unique clonotypes.

From germline, CDR1 is SEHNR and CDR2 FQNEAQ (reference sequence). V dropped 1 base and J dropped 14 bases, with 9 bases sitting between them. This CDR3 region has 11 residues. Libraries were prepared by immunoSEQ multiplex PCR; TCRdb keeps only in-frame clonotypes and omits some of them. The sample includes almost 35,000 clones, roughly four fifths of them seen just once. This chain connects TRBV7-9 to TRBJ2-1; D gene unclear. This clonotype was sampled from a human donor with basal cell carcinoma. The source material was PBMCs, sampled after anti-PD-1 treatment. CDR3 protein: CASSLEAREFF. CDR3 coding DNA: TGTGCCAGCAGCTTAGAGGCTAGGGAGTTCTTC.